This paragraph covers one T cell receptor beta chain sequence. The germline V gene encodes CDR1 SGHRS and CDR2 YFSETQ. The ends were cut back, 4 bases at V and 3 bases at J, with 17 bases in the middle. CDR3 length equals 15 residues. The sample belongs to a study of T cell responses to AZD1222 COVID-19 vaccine. This table comes from immunoSEQ multiplex PCR, and its TCRdb copy is limited to in-frame clones, with some not included. Here the sample spans about 100,000 clones, just under 90% being singletons. This TCR was sampled from an adult in good health. The input for sequencing was peripheral blood, taken on day 0 of AZD1222 vaccination. V and J are TRBV5-1 and TRBJ2-7, with D perhaps TRBD1 (5 bases). The CDR3 DNA sequence: TGCGCCAGCAGCCCTAGACAGAATCAGTACTACGAGCAGTACTTC. Encoded protein: CASSPRQNQYYEQYF.